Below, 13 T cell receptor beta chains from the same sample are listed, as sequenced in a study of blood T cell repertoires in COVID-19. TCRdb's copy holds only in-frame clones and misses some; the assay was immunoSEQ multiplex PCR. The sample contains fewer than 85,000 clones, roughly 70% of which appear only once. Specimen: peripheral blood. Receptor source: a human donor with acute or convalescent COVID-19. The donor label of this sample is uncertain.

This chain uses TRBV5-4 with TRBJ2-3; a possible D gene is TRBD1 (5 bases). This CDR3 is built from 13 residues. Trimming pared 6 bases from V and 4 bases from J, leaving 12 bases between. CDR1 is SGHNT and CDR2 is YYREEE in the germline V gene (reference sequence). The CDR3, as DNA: TGTGCCAGCAAACTATTAGGGGCAGATACGCAGTATTTT. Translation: CASKLLGADTQYF.

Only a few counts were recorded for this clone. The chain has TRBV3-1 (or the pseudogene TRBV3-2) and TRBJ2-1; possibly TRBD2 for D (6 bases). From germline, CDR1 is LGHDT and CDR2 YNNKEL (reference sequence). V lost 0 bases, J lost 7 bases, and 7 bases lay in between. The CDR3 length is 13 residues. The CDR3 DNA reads TGTGCCAGCAGCCAAGATCGGGGGAATGAGCAGTTCTTC. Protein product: CASSQDRGNEQFF.

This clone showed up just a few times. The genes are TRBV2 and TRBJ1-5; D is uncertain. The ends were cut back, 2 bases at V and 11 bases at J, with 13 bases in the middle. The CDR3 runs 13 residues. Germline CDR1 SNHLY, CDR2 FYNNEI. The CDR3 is CASSETARVAQHF. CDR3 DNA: TGTGCCAGCAGTGAAACAGCGAGGGTGGCCCAGCATTTT.

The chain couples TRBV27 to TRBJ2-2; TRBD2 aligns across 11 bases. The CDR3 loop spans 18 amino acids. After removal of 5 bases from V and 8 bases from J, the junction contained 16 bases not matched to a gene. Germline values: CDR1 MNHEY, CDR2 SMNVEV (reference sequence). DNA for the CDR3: TGTGCCAGCAGTAAATCCTGGGATACTAGCGGGAGAAGGGGGGAGCTGTTTTTT. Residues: CASSKSWDTSGRRGELFF.

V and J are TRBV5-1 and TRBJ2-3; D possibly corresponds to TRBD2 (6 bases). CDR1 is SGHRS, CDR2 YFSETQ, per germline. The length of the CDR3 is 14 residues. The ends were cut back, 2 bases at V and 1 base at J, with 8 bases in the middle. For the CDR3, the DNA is TGCGCCAGCAGCTTTAGCGGACGCACAGATACGCAGTATTTT. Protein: CASSFSGRTDTQYF.

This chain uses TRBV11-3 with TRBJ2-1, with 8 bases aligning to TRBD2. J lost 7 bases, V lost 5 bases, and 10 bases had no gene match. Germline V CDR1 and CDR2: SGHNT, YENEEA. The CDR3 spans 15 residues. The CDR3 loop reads CASSPTSVSINEQFF. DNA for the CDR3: TGTGCCAGCAGCCCGACTAGCGTTAGCATTAATGAGCAGTTCTTC.

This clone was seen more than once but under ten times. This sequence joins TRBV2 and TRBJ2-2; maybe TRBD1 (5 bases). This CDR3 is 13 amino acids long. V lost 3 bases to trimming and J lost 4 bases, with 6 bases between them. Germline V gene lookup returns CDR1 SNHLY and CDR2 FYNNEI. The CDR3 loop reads CASSDRATGELFF. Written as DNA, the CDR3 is TGTGCCAGCAGTGACAGGGCCACCGGGGAGCTGTTTTTT.

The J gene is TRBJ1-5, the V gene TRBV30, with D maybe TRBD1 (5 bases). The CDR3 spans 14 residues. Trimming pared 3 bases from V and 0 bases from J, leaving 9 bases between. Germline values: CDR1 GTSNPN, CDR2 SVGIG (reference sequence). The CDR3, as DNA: TGTGCCTGGAGGGGGCCTAATAGCAATCAGCCCCAGCATTTT. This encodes CAWRGPNSNQPQHF.

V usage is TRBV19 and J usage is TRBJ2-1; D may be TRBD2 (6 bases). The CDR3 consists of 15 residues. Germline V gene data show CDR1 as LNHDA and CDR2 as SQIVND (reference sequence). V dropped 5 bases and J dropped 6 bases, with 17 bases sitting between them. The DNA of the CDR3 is TGTGCCAGTAGTCAGCGGGTCTCAGAACCCAATGAGCAGTTCTTC. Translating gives CASSQRVSEPNEQFF.

CDR3 sequence reads: CASSSGGLAGMGRTDTQYF. The DNA for the CDR3 is TGCGCCAGCAGCTCCGGGGGACTAGCGGGGATGGGACGCACAGATACGCAGTATTTT. The chain combines TRBV5-1 with TRBJ2-3; TRBD2 matches 13 bases. V shed 3 bases and J 1 base; nucleotides not matched to a gene: 11. The germline V gene has CDR1 SGHRS and CDR2 YFSETQ. There are 19 residues in the CDR3.

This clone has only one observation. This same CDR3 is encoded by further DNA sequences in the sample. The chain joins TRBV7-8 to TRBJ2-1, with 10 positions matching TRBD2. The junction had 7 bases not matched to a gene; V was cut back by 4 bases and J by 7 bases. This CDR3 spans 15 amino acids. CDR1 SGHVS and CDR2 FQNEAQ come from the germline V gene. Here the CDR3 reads CASSSLAGVGNEQFF. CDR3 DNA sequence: TGTGCCAGCAGCTCTCTAGCGGGAGTGGGGAATGAGCAGTTCTTC. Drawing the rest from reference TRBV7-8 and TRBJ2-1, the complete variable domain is GAGVSQSPRYKVAKRGQDVALRCDPISGHVSLFWYQQALGQGPEFLTYFQNEAQLDKSGLPSDRFFAERPEGSVSTLKIQRTQQEDSAVYLCASSSLAGVGNEQFFGPGTRLTVL.

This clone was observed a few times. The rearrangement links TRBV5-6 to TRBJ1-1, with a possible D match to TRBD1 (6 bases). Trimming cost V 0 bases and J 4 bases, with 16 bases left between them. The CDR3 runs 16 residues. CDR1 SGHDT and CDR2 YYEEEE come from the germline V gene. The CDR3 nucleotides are TGTGCCAGCAGCTTGGGCTTACAGGGTATGAGCACTGAAGCTTTCTTT. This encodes CASSLGLQGMSTEAFF. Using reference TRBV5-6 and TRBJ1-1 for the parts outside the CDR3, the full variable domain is DAGVTQSPTHLIKTRGQQVTLRCSPKSGHDTVSWYQQALGQGPQFIFQYYEEEERQRGNFPDRFSGHQFPNYSSELNVNALLLGDSALYLCASSLGLQGMSTEAFFGQGTRLTVV.

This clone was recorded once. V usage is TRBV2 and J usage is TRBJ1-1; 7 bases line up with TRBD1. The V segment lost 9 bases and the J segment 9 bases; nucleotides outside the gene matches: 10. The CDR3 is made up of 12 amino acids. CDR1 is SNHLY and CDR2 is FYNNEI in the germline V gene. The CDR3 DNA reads TGTGCCAGTAGTCGGGACAGCGAGAAAGCTTTCTTT. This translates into CASSRDSEKAFF. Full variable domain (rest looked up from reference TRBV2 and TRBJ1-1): EPEVTQTPSHQVTQMGQEVILRCVPISNHLYFYWYRQILGQKVEFLVSFYNNEISEKSEIFDDQFSVERPDGSNFTLKIRSTKLEDSAMYFCASSRDSEKAFFGQGTRLTVV.